These T cell receptor beta chains were read from a single sample in a study of beta chain features in type 1 diabetes. Clones were read by immunoSEQ multiplex PCR, and TCRdb kept only the in-frame ones, dropping some. Among about 700,000 clones listed, 13% were seen once. Sequencing was done on a sample of naive CD4+ T cells from blood. These receptors originate from a man between 18 and 35 years old with type 1 diabetes. Each CDR3 is given with its conserved first and last residue. D genes are given only for firm matches. Not all rows give a size; the values are once, few, many and, for expanded clones, a class.

j_gene | v_gene | abundance | d_gene | CDR3nt | CDR3aa
TRBJ1-2 | TRBV29-1 | NA | NA | TGCAGCGTTGATCCACTTGTACAGGGCTATGGCTACACCTTC | CSVDPLVQGYGYTF
TRBJ1-6 | TRBV6-1 | NA | TRBD1 | TGTGCCAGCAGTGAGCAGGGGGCCAACTATAATTCACCCCTCCACTTT | CASSEQGANYNSPLHF
TRBJ1-5 | TRBV28 | few | TRBD1 | TGTGCCAGCAGTTTTGGGGGACAGGGCAATCAGCCCCAGCATTTT | CASSFGGQGNQPQHF
TRBJ2-6 | TRBV7-6 | few | NA | TGTGCCAGCAGCTTAGGGCAGTCTGGGGCCAACGTCCTGACTTTC | CASSLGQSGANVLTF
TRBJ2-6 | TRBV5-4 | few | NA | TGTGCCAGCAGCTTGTTGTGGGTCTCTGGGGCCAACGTCCTGACTTTC | CASSLLWVSGANVLTF
TRBJ2-5 | TRBV15 | NA | NA | TGTGCCACCAGCAGGAGGGGAGGTCAAGAGACCCAGTACTTC | CATSRRGGQETQYF
TRBJ2-1 | TRBV7-2 | NA | NA | TGTGCCAGCAGCTTTTCCACTGAGTCTGAGCAGTTCTTC | CASSFSTESEQFF
TRBJ2-7 | TRBV30 | NA | NA | TGTGCCTGGAGTCGGGGTTACGAGCAGTACTTC | CAWSRGYEQYF
TRBJ2-2 | TRBV29-1 | few | NA | TGCAGCGTCGACCGGGGGAAGGGGGTCGGGGAGCTGTTTTTT | CSVDRGKGVGELFF
TRBJ2-6 | TRBV5-1 | few | NA | TGCGCCAGCAGCCCAACCACAGGTCCCGGGGCCAACGTCCTGACTTTC | CASSPTTGPGANVLTF
TRBJ2-2 | TRBV5-1 | NA | TRBD1 | TGCGCCAGCAGCGACGGGACAGGGCTGGCCACCGGGGAGCTGTTTTTT | CASSDGTGLATGELFF
TRBJ2-5 | TRBV30 | few | TRBD2 | TGTGCCTGGAGTAGGCTAGCGGGGGCCGGGACCCAGTACTTC | CAWSRLAGAGTQYF
TRBJ2-7 | TRBV11-2 | NA | TRBD2 | TGTGCCACCCAGGTGTCGGGGGGCTCCTACGAGCAGTACTTC | CATQVSGGSYEQYF
TRBJ2-6 | TRBV18 | NA | NA | TGTGCCAGCTCACTAGACCTTCCCACTCTCTCTGGGGCCAACGTCCTGACTTTC | CASSLDLPTLSGANVLTF
TRBJ2-3 | TRBV6-1 | few | NA | TGTGCCAGCAGGAACGAGGGCACAGATACGCAGTATTTT | CASRNEGTDTQYF
TRBJ1-1 | TRBV10-3 | NA | TRBD1 | TGTGCCATCAGTGTGCGGGACAGAGTAAACACTGAAGCTTTCTTT | CAISVRDRVNTEAFF
TRBJ2-5 | TRBV20-1 | once | NA | TGCAGTGCTAGGCCTGATGAGACCCAGTACTTC | CSARPDETQYF
TRBJ2-5 | TRBV2 | few | NA | TGTGCCAGCAGGCAGGACACTGAGACCCAGTACTTC | CASRQDTETQYF
TRBJ2-1 | TRBV5-1 | NA | NA | TGCGCCAGCAGCCCCGACAGGAGCTCCTACAATGAGCAGTTCTTC | CASSPDRSSYNEQFF
TRBJ1-3 | TRBV30 | NA | NA | TGTGCCTGGGGGGACGGAACCTCTGGAAACACCATATATTTT | CAWGDGTSGNTIYF
TRBJ1-1 | TRBV29-1 | few | NA | TGCAGCGTTGATGGTACGGCAGGAAAGGAAGCTGGGACTGAAGCTTTCTTT | CSVDGTAGKEAGTEAFF
TRBJ2-7 | TRBV11-2 | NA | TRBD1 | TGTGCCAGCAGCTTACGGGACAGGCTGTCCTACGAGCAGTACTTC | CASSLRDRLSYEQYF
TRBJ2-7 | TRBV2 | few | NA | TGTGCCAGCAGTGGACGACAGGGAGGGTCCGAGCAGTACTTC | CASSGRQGGSEQYF
TRBJ2-5 | TRBV6-5 | NA | NA | TGTGCCAGCAGTTACTCAGGGGCGATGGGAGAGACCCAGTACTTC | CASSYSGAMGETQYF
TRBJ1-3 | TRBV4-1 | few | NA | TGCGCCAGCAGCGGTCTCTTAGGCTTCTCTGGAAACACCATATATTTT | CASSGLLGFSGNTIYF
TRBJ2-3 | TRBV7-9 | NA | NA | TGTGCCAGCACGCCCGGGACGTCGGAAGGCACAGATACGCAGTATTTT | CASTPGTSEGTDTQYF
TRBJ1-1 | TRBV30 | NA | TRBD1 | TGTGCCTGGAGGACGGGACAGGGAATCACTGAAGCTTTCTTT | CAWRTGQGITEAFF
TRBJ2-7 | TRBV30 | few | TRBD2 | TGTGCCTGGAGACCCTCCGCGCTAGCGGGGCACTACGAGCAGTACTTC | CAWRPSALAGHYEQYF
TRBJ2-5 | TRBV6-5 | NA | TRBD2 | TGTGCCAGCAGTTACGTGGCGGGGGGCCTCGGAGAGACCCAGTACTTC | CASSYVAGGLGETQYF
TRBJ2-1 | TRBV19 | few | TRBD2 | TGTGCCAGTAGTATAGATCTGGCTAGCGGGGGAGTACTGTTCTTC | CASSIDLASGGVLFF
TRBJ2-5 | TRBV29-1 | few | NA | TGCAGCGTTGGAGGGGCGGAGACCCAGTACTTC | CSVGGAETQYF
TRBJ2-1 | TRBV9 | NA | TRBD2 | TGTGCCAGCAGCGTAGGTGTGCTAGCGGGGGTCGGTGAGCAGTTCTTC | CASSVGVLAGVGEQFF
TRBJ2-4 | TRBV28 | few | NA | TGTGCCAGCAGAGACGGGAGTACCAAAAACATTCAGTACTTC | CASRDGSTKNIQYF
TRBJ1-4 | TRBV5-4 | NA | NA | TGTGCCAGCAGCCAGAATTCTGAAAAACTGTTTTTT | CASSQNSEKLFF
TRBJ1-3 | TRBV5-1 | NA | NA | TGCGCCAGCAGCTGGACAGTTGGAAACACCATATATTTT | CASSWTVGNTIYF
TRBJ2-5 | TRBV7-2 | few | NA | TGTGCCAGCAGGGGCTGGCAAGAGACCCAGTACTTC | CASRGWQETQYF
TRBJ1-2 | TRBV25-1 | few | NA | TGTGCCAGCAGGGGCTCGGGATATGGCTACACCTTC | CASRGSGYGYTF
TRBJ2-3 | TRBV18 | few | TRBD1 | TGTGCCAGCTCACCCATGACAGGGGGCTCAGATACGCAGTATTTT | CASSPMTGGSDTQYF
TRBJ2-7 | TRBV10-3 | few | NA | TGTGCCATCGCCATGAACTTGGGCGGAGGCGAGCAGTACTTC | CAIAMNLGGGEQYF
TRBJ2-7 | TRBV11-3 | few | TRBD1 | TGTGCCAGCAGCTTAGGACAGGGGGACGAGCAGTACTTC | CASSLGQGDEQYF
TRBJ1-1 | TRBV14 | few | NA | TGTGCCAGCAGCCGCTCCCTAAGTACTGAAGCTTTCTTT | CASSRSLSTEAFF
TRBJ2-1 | TRBV13 | NA | NA | TGTGCCAGCAGCAGTAGTCGGGACACCCCATCTTCGACCCAGTTCTTC | CASSSSRDTPSSTQFF
TRBJ1-1 | TRBV6-1 | NA | NA | TGTGCCAGCAGGCAACTACGAACTGAAGCTTTCTTT | CASRQLRTEAFF